The present TCR beta chain was sequenced within a study of cytomegalovirus exposure and HLA in healthy donors. Study details: Tens of millions of unique TCRs from HLA-typed donors were held in an early release of data.

A word on this clone: The antigen is not known.

PCR was performed using 60 Vbeta and 13 Jbeta primers. Repertoires were generated with immunoSEQ multiplex PCR, while TCRdb's copy carries only in-frame clones and drops some. Here the sample table reports 130,000 or so clones. The length of the CDR3 is 12 residues. CDR1 is MDHEN, CDR2 SYDVKM, per germline. Trimming shortened V by 7 bases and J by 4 bases, and 8 bases separated the two germline ends. Study-level points and caveats: Researchers reported in a later analysis that common viral pathogens appeared linked to several top clusters. Analyses of presence and absence presupposed an approximately uniform sequencing depth across donors. What a later analysis reportedly showed was that an Asian-associated ancestry cluster had fewer N-insertions than the 666-donor mean.

Sequencing was carried out using PBMCs. The chain links TRBV28 to TRBJ1-3; the D is unclear. The TCR comes from a woman between 40 and 55 years old in good health and CMV-seropositive. CDR3 loop: CASTSAGNTIYF. For the CDR3, the DNA is TGTGCCAGCACCTCCGCGGGAAACACCATATATTTT.